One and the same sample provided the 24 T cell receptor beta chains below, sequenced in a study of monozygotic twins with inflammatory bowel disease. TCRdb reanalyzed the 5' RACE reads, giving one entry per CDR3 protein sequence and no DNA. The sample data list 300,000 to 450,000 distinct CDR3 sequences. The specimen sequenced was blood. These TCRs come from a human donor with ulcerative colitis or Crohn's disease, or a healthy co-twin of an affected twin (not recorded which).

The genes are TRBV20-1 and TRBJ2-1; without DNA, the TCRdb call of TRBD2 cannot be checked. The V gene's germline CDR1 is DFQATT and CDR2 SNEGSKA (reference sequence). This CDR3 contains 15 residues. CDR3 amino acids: CSAREREGRVNEQFF.

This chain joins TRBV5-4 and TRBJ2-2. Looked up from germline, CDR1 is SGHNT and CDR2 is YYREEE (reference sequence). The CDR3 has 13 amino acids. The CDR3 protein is CASSSQATGELFF.

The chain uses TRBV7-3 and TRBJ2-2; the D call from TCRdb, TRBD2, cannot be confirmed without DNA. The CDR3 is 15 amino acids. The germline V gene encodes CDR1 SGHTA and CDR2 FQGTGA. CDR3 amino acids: CASSFFGGGTGELFF.

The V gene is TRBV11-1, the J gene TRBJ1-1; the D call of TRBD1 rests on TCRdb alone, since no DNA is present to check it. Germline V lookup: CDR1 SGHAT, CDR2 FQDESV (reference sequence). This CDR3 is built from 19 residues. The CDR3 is CASSSPRKEGTHANTEAFF.

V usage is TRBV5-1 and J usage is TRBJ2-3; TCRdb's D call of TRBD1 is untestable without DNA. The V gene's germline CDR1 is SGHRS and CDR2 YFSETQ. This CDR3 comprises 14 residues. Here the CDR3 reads CASSLGQGADTQYF. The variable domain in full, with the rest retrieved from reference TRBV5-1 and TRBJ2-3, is KAGVTQTPRYLIKTRGQQVTLSCSPISGHRSVSWYQQTPGQGLQFLFEYFSETQRNKGNFPGRFSGRQFSNSRSEMNVSTLELGDSALYLCASSLGQGADTQYFGPGTRLTVL.

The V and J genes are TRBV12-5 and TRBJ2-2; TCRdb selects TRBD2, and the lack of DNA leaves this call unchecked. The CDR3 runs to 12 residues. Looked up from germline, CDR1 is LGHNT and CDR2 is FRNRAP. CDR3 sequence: CASGRGTGELFF.

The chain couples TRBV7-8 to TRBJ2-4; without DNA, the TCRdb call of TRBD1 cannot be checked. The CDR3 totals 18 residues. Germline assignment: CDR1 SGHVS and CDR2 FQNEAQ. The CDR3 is CASSLGGRVGWAKNIQYF.

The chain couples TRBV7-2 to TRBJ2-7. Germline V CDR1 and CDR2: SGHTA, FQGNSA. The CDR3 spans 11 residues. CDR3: CASSLRAKQYF.

CDR3 residues: CASEFRGLHNEQFF. The chain carries TRBV6-5 and TRBJ2-1. Germline V gene sequence: CDR1 MNHEY, CDR2 SVGAGI. The CDR3 is 14 amino acids.

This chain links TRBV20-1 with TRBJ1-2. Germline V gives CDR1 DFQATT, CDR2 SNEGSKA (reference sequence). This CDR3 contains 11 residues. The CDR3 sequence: CSARVSYGYTF.

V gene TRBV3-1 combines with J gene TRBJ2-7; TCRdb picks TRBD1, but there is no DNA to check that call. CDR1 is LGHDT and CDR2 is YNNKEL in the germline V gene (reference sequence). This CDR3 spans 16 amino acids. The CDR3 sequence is CASSRPGQTPLGEQYF.

CDR3 protein: CASSIAPPDTQYF. The genes are TRBV19 and TRBJ2-3; TCRdb gives TRBD1 as the D gene, but with no DNA this cannot be confirmed. The germline gives CDR1 LNHDA, CDR2 SQIVND (reference sequence). The CDR3 covers 13 residues.

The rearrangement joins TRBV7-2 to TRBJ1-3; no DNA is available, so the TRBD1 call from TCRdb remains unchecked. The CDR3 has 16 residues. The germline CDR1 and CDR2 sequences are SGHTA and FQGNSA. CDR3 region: CASSLAPRDSRNTIYF.

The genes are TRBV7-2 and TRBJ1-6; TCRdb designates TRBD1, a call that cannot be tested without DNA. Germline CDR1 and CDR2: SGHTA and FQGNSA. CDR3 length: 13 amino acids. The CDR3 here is CASSLDRNSPLHF.

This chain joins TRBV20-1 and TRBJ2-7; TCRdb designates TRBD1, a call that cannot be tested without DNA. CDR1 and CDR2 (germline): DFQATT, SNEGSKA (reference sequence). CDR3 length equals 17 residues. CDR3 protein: CSAHPLYDREGYYEQYF.

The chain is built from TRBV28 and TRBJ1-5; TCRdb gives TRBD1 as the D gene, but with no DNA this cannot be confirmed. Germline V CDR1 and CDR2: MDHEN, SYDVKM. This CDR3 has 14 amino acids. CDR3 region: CASSLVSRVQPQHF.

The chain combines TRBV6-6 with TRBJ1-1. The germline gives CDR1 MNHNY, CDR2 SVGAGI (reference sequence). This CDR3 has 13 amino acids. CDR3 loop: CASSYRLNTEAFF.

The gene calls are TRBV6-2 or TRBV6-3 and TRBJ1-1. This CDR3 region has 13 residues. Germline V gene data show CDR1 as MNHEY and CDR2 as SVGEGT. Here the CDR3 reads CASSYDVGTEAFF.

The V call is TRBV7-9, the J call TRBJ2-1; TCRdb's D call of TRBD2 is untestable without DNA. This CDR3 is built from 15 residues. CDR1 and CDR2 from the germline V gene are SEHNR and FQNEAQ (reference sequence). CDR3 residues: CASSLGSKGLNEQFF.

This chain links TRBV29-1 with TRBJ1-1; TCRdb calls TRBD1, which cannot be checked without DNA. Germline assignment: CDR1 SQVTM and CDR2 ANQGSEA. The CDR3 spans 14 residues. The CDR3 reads CSGWGGQGDTEAFF.

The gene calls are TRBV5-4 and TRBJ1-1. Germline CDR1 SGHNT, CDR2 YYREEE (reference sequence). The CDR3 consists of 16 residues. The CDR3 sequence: CASSRSTGGRNTEAFF. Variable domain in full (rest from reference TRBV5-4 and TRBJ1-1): ETGVTQSPTHLIKTRGQQVTLRCSSQSGHNTVSWYQQALGQGPQFIFQYYREEENGRGNFPPRFSGLQFPNYSSELNVNALELDDSALYLCASSRSTGGRNTEAFFGQGTRLTVV.

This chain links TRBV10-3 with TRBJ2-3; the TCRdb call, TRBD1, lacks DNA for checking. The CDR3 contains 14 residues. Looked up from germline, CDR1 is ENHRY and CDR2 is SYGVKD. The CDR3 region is CAISIPGQAATQYF.

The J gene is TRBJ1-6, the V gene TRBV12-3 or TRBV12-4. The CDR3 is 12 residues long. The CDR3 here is CASSLNLAPLHF.

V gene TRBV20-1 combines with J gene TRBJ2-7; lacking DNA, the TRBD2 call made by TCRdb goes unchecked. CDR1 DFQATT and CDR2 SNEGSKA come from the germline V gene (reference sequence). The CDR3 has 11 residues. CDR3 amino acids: CSAFSADEQYF.